The clone carrying this T cell receptor (beta chain) has just a few counts. What it binds is unknown. This sample was included in a study of cytomegalovirus exposure and HLA in healthy donors. The PCR used 60 Vbeta and 13 Jbeta primers. Clones were read by immunoSEQ multiplex PCR, and TCRdb kept only the in-frame ones, dropping some. Of under 250,000 clones in the sample, around four fifths were seen once. Findings and caveats of the study: Earlier analysis found most TCR beta V segments productive about 87% or about 30% of the time. What was likely a sequencing artifact was a cluster of highly shared sequence variants. The study reported that TCR beta sequences accurately predicted HLA-A and HLA-B alleles in most subjects. As a later analysis revealed, most CMV-associated TCR beta chains appeared HLA-restricted.

This clonotype was obtained from a male donor in good health and CMV-seronegative. Sequenced: PBMCs.

The CDR3 spells CASSLAGEQPQHF. In DNA form, the CDR3 reads TGTGCCAGCAGCTTAGCAGGAGAGCAGCCCCAGCATTTT. The J gene is TRBJ1-5, the V gene TRBV7-9; no firm D call. Trimming removed 0 bases at V and 7 bases at J, with 7 bases between. Germline-derived CDR1 and CDR2 are SEHNR and FQNEAQ (reference sequence). This CDR3 is built from 13 residues.